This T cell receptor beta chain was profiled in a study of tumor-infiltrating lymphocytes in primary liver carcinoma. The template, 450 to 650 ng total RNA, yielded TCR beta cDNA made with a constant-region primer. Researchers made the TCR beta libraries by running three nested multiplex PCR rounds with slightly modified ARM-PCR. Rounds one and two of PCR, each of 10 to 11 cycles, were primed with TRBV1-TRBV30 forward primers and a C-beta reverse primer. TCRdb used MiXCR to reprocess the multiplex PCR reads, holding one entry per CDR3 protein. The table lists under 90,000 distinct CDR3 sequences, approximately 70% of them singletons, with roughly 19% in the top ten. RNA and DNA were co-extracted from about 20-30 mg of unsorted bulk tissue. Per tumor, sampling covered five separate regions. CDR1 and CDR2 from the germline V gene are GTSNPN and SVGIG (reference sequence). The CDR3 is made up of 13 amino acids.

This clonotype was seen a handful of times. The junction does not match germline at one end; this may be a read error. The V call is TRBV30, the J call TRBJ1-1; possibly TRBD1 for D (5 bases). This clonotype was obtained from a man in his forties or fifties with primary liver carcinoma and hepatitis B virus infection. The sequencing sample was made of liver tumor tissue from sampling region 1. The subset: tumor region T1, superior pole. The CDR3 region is CAWSVHSGTETFF. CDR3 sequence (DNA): TGTGCCTGGAGTGTACATTCTGGGACTGAAACTTTCTTT.